This TCR beta chain appears in the sequencing data of a study of blood T cells in healthy people across ages. Whole-study findings and limits: The unknown donor CMV status may have confounded expanded clonotype changes.

The total RNA that was extracted per sample amounted to at least 5.5 micrograms. This clonotype came up a few times. What it binds is unknown. Germline loops: CDR1 SGHAT, CDR2 FQNNGV. This CDR3 region has 15 residues. Unmatched junction bases numbered 5, after V lost 5 bases and J lost 0 bases. It was with a sample-barcoded 5' primer and a J-beta primer mix that a second PCR of about 7 to 12 cycles was run. TCRdb used MiXCR to reprocess the 5' RACE reads, holding one entry per CDR3 protein. The profile shows over a million distinct CDR3 sequences, roughly 59% of them singletons. Sequencing was carried out using blood. The J gene is TRBJ1-2, the V gene TRBV11-2; the match to TRBD1 covers 8 bases. This receptor was identified in a man between 18 and 29 years old in good health. The CDR3 region has the DNA TGTGCCAGCAGCCCCGGGACAGGATCTAACTATGGCTACACCTTC. Translation gives CASSPGTGSNYGYTF.